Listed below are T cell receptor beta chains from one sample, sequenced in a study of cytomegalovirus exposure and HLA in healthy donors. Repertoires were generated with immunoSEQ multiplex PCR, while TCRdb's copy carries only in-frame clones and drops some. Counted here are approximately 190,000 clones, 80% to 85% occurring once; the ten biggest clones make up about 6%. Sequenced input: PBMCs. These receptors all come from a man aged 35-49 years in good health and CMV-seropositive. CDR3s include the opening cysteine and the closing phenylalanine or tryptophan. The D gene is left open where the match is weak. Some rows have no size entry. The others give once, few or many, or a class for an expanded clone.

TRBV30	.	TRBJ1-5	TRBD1	TGTGCCTTAGACCGGACAGGGAACAATCAGCCCCAGCATTTT	CALDRTGNNQPQHF
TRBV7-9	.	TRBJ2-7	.	TGTGCCAGCAGCTTAAGTCCCCAGGGCCAGGAGTACTTC	CASSLSPQGQEYF
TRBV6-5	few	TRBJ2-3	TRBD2	TGTGCCAGCAGTTACGGGGGGGAAGGTACGCAGTATTTT	CASSYGGEGTQYF
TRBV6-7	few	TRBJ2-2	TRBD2	TGTGCCAGCAGGACGGGGGCTGGGACTAGCGGCAACAACACCGGGGAGCTGTTTTTT	CASRTGAGTSGNNTGELFF
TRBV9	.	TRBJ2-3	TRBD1	TGTGCCAGCAGCGTAGGAGGGGGCATGAAAGATACGCAGTATTTT	CASSVGGGMKDTQYF
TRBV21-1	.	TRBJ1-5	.	TGTGCCAGCAGCAAAGAAATCGACAGGGGAAGGGGTCAGCCCCAGCATTTT	CASSKEIDRGRGQPQHF
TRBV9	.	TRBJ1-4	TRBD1	TGTGCCAGCAGCGTAGGGTCAGGGGGGAGACCTAATGAAAAACTGTTTTTT	CASSVGSGGRPNEKLFF
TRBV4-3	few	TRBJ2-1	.	TGCGCCAGCAGCCATGAAATAGCGGCGAGCTCCTACAATGAGCAGTTCTTC	CASSHEIAASSYNEQFF
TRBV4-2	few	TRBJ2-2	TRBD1	TGTGCCAGCAGCCCCGGGACAGTGAACACCGGGGAGCTGTTTTTT	CASSPGTVNTGELFF
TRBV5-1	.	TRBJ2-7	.	TGCGCCAGCAGCTTGGAGGGGTCAACCTACGAGCAGTACTTC	CASSLEGSTYEQYF
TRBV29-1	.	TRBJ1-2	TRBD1	TGCAGCGTCGAGCCCGCCCGGACAGGGGGCACTGGCTACACCTTC	CSVEPARTGGTGYTF
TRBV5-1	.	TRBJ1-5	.	TGCGCCAGCAGGGCAGAGGGCAATCAGCCCCAGCATTTT	CASRAEGNQPQHF
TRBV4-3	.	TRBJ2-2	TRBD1	TGCGCCAGCAGCCAAACGACAGGGGGAGGCACCGGGGAGCTGTTTTTT	CASSQTTGGGTGELFF
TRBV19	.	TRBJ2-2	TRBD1	TGTGCCAGTGGACAGGGAAACACCGGGGAGCTGTTTTTT	CASGQGNTGELFF
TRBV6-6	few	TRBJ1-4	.	TGTGCCAGCATGTGGACAGCACTTCCTAATGAAAAACTGTTTTTT	CASMWTALPNEKLFF
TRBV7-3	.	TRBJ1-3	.	TGTGCCAGCAGCTCACCGAGTCGGGACTCTGGAAACACCATATATTTT	CASSSPSRDSGNTIYF
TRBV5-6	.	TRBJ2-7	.	TGTGCCAGCAGCTCCACCGGAGCTTACGAGCAGTACTTC	CASSSTGAYEQYF
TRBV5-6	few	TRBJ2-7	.	TGTGCCAGCAGCTTACAGGGCTACGAGCAGTACTTC	CASSLQGYEQYF
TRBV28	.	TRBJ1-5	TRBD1	TGTGCCAGCACTGGACAGGGCCGAAATCAGCCCCAGCATTTT	CASTGQGRNQPQHF
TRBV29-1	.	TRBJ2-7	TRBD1	TGCAGCGTTGTGGTTCAGGGGGCCCACGAGCAGTACTTC	CSVVVQGAHEQYF
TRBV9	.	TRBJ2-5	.	TGTGCCAGCAGCGTAGTCGGGTCGGAGACCCAGTACTTC	CASSVVGSETQYF
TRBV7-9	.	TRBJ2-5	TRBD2	TGTGCCAGCAGCTTAGTTCGGGGACTAGCGGGTTACCAAGAGACCCAGTACTTC	CASSLVRGLAGYQETQYF
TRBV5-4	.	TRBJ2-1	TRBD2	TGTGCCAGCAGCGGTGGGTGGCTAGCGGGGGCCGATGAGCAGTTCTTC	CASSGGWLAGADEQFF
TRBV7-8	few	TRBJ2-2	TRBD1	TGTGCCAGCAGCTCTGACAGGGCCCACACCGGGGAGCTGTTTTTT	CASSSDRAHTGELFF
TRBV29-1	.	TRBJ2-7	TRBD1	TGCAGCGTTGAACAGGGGGCTAACCCCTTGAGACACGAGCAGTACTTC	CSVEQGANPLRHEQYF
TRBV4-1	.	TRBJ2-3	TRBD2	TGCGCCAGCAGCCAAGATTTCCCCGTAACGGCGGGGGGAGGCACAGATACGCAGTATTTT	CASSQDFPVTAGGGTDTQYF
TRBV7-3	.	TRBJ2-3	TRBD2	TGTGCCAGCAGCCTTAGCGGGGGGGCAGATACGCAGTATTTT	CASSLSGGADTQYF
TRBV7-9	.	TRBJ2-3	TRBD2	TGTGCCAGCAGGAACGCGGGGGGGCCCACAGATACGCAGTATTTT	CASRNAGGPTDTQYF
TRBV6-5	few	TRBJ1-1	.	TGTGCCAGCACCGAGCGCGGGGCCAGTGAAGCTTTCTTT	CASTERGASEAFF
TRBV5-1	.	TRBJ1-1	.	TGCGCCAGCAGCTCAACAGGGCTGAACACTGAAGCTTTCTTT	CASSSTGLNTEAFF
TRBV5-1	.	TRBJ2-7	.	TGCGCCAGCAGCTTGGGGCCGTCGTATTCCTACGAGCAGTACTTC	CASSLGPSYSYEQYF
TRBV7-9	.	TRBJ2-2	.	TGTGCCAGCACTAGGAACGACAGGTTCGCGAACACCGGGGAGCTGTTTTTT	CASTRNDRFANTGELFF
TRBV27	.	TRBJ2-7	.	TGTGCCAGCAGGTTGACAGGAATCTACGAGCAGTACTTC	CASRLTGIYEQYF
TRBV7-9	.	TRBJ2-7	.	TGTGCCAGCATCCCACAGGCCGGCACAGGGTCCTACGAGCAGTACTTC	CASIPQAGTGSYEQYF
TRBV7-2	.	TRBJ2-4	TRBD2	TGTGCCAGCAGCTTAACCTGGACTAGCGGGGGATTAGCCAAAAACATTCAGTACTTC	CASSLTWTSGGLAKNIQYF
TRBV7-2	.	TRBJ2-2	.	TGTGCCAGCAGCTTAGTTCTGGGAGGCACCGGGGAGCTGTTTTTT	CASSLVLGGTGELFF
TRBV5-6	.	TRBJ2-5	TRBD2	TGTGCCAGCAGCTTGACGAGCGGGGTGAAGACCCAGTACTTC	CASSLTSGVKTQYF
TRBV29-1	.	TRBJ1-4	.	TGCAGCGCCGAGCAGGGAGGGGATGAAAAACTGTTTTTT	CSAEQGGDEKLFF
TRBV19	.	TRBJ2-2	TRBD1	TGTGCCAGCCGGGACAGGGGGGGGGCCGGGGAGCTGTTTTTT	CASRDRGGAGELFF
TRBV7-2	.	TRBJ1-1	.	TGTGCCAGCAGCTTAGTAAGCCAAAACACTGAAGCTTTCTTT	CASSLVSQNTEAFF
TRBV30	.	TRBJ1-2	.	TGTGCCTTTCTGGAGGGAAGAGGCTACACCTTC	CAFLEGRGYTF
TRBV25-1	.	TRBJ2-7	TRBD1	TGTGCCAGCAGTGGACAGGGGTGGGGCTCCTACGAGCAGTACTTC	CASSGQGWGSYEQYF
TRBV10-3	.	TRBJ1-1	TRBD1	TGTGCCACCGGAGGGACAGAGATTAACACTGAAGCTTTCTTT	CATGGTEINTEAFF
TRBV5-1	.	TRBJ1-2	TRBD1	TGCGCCAGCAGTCCGGGACAGGGAGGAGGTGGCTACACCTTC	CASSPGQGGGGYTF
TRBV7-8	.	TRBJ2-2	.	TGTGCCAGCAGCCCAGGTCTGCCCGGGGAGCTGTTTTTT	CASSPGLPGELFF
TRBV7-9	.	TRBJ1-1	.	TGTGCCAGCAGCTTATCCACGCGGTGGAACACTGAAGCTTTCTTT	CASSLSTRWNTEAFF
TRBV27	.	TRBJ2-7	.	TGTGCCAGCAGTTTTTCCCTTCCCCCCTACGAGCAGTACTTC	CASSFSLPPYEQYF
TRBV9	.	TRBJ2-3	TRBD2	TGTGCCAGCAGCGTGGGAGGGGCCTACACAGATACGCAGTATTTT	CASSVGGAYTDTQYF
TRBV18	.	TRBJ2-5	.	TGTGCCAGCTCACCGGGGACTCGGGAGACCCAGTACTTC	CASSPGTRETQYF
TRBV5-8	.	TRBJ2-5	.	TGTGCCAGCAGCCCGACCCAGGGTGGGATGGGAGAGACCCAGTACTTC	CASSPTQGGMGETQYF
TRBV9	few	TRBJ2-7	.	TGTGCCAGCAGCGTAGATTTAAATCCCTACGAGCAGTACTTC	CASSVDLNPYEQYF
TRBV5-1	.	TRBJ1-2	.	TGCGCCAGCAGCTTGGTGGGGCAGGACGGCTACACCTTC	CASSLVGQDGYTF
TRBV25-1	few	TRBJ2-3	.	TGTGCCAGCAGTGGCCTATGGACGCAGTATTTT	CASSGLWTQYF
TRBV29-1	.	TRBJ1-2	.	TGCAGCGGGGGAGGTAACTATGGCTACACCTTC	CSGGGNYGYTF